These T cell receptor beta chains were read from a single sample in a study of tumor-infiltrating lymphocytes in primary liver carcinoma. Each CDR3 protein gets one entry after TCRdb re-called the multiplex PCR reads with MiXCR. The sample has some 190,000 distinct CDR3 sequences, roughly three fifths seen once. The sequenced material came from peripheral blood. The receptors originated from a man between 35 and 55 years old with primary liver carcinoma and hepatitis B virus infection. CDR3s include the opening cysteine and the closing phenylalanine or tryptophan. The D gene is left open where the match is weak. Rows give clone size only sometimes, using once, few, many, or a class for an expanded clone.

abundance	v_gene	d_gene	j_gene	CDR3nt	CDR3aa
once	TRBV6-1	.	TRBJ2-2	TGTGCCAGCAGGAAAAGATCGCAGGGAGGAGGAAACACCGGGGAGCTGTTTTTT	CASRKRSQGGGNTGELFF
many	TRBV29-1	TRBD2	TRBJ2-3	TGCAGCGTTGAACCCGGGGAGGGAGATACGCAGTATTTT	CSVEPGEGDTQYF
.	TRBV29-1	.	TRBJ2-5	TGCAGCGAGGCGTCCGGAGAGACCCAGTACTTC	CSEASGETQYF
.	TRBV4-1	TRBD2	TRBJ2-7	TGCGCCAGCAGCCAAGAAGGGAGGGCGTACGAGCAGTACTTC	CASSQEGRAYEQYF
once	TRBV28	.	TRBJ2-7	TGTGCCAACAGGCGGGCCGACTACGAGCAGTATTTC	CANRRADYEQYF
.	TRBV28	.	TRBJ2-7	TGTGCCACCTCCGAGGGTTCCTACGAGCGGTACTTC	CATSEGSYERYF
.	TRBV6-5	.	TRBJ2-3	TGTGCCAGCAGTTACTCCAGAATGGGCACAGATACGCAGTATTTT	CASSYSRMGTDTQYF
.	TRBV5-1	.	TRBJ2-7	TGCGCCAGCAGCCCCCAGGGCGGCGAGCAGTACTTC	CASSPQGGEQYF
.	TRBV4-2	TRBD2	TRBJ2-1	TGTGCCAGCAGCCAAGAGGGGCTAGCGGGGAGGGACTCCTACAATGAGCAGTTCTTC	CASSQEGLAGRDSYNEQFF
.	TRBV11-2	.	TRBJ1-5	TGTACCAGCAGCTCAGACTGGGAAGCTAGCAATCAGCCCCAGCATTTT	CTSSSDWEASNQPQHF
.	TRBV5-4	.	TRBJ1-3	TGTGCCAGCAGCTTGGTGGGAGAAAACACCATATATTTT	CASSLVGENTIYF
.	TRBV11-2	TRBD1	TRBJ2-7	TGTGCCAGCAGCCCTAGGGGGCGGCGAAGCGCCTACGAGCGGTACTTC	CASSPRGRRSAYERYF
.	TRBV11-2	.	TRBJ2-7	TGTGCCAACAGCTTACTAGCCCTTAGCTCCCACGAACAGTACTTC	CANSLLALSSHEQYF
.	TRBV5-1	TRBD2	TRBJ2-1	TGCGCCAGCAGCTCTAGCGGGGGCTCCTACAATGAGCAGTTCTTC	CASSSSGGSYNEQFF
.	TRBV11-2	TRBD1	TRBJ2-7	TGTACCAGCAGCGGACGAGCGAGTTTAGAAACAGGGGGCAAGCAGTACTTC	CTSSGRASLETGGKQYF
few	TRBV6-6	.	TRBJ1-5	TGTGCCAGCAGTCTGGGGGGTTGGGGGGATAGCAATCAGCCCCAGCATTTT	CASSLGGWGDSNQPQHF
.	TRBV4-2	TRBD2	TRBJ2-2	TGTGCCAGCAGCCAAGAGAGCGGGACGGTCACCGGGGAGCTGTTTTTT	CASSQESGTVTGELFF